The rows below give T cell receptor beta chains drawn from one sample of a study of T cells in tumors after PD-1 blockade. Profiling relied on immunoSEQ multiplex PCR, and the TCRdb table lists in-frame clones only, not all of them. Of 55,000 to 70,000 clones in the sample, about 80% were seen once. The source was PBMCs, collected before anti-PD-1 treatment. The receptors were gathered from a human donor with basal cell carcinoma. Each CDR3 is given with its conserved first and last residue. Fields, in order: D gene, J gene, clone size, V gene, CDR3 DNA, CDR3 protein. D genes are given only for firm matches. Some rows have no size entry. The others give once, few or many, or a class for an expanded clone.

>NA|TRBJ1-1|NA|TRBV5-1
TGCGCCAGCAGCTTGGGGTGGACAGAGAACACTGAAGCTTTCTTT
CASSLGWTENTEAFF
>NA|TRBJ2-5|NA|TRBV6-5
TGTGCCAGCAGTTACGAAGGGGACGGGACCCAGTACTTC
CASSYEGDGTQYF
>NA|TRBJ1-4|few|TRBV5-1
TGCGCCAGCAGCTTAATGGGGGCCCGTGAAAAACTGTTTTTT
CASSLMGAREKLFF
>NA|TRBJ1-1|NA|TRBV12-3/TRBV12-4
TGTGCCAGCAGTCAGGGGTGGACTGAAGCTTTCTTT
CASSQGWTEAFF
>NA|TRBJ1-6|NA|TRBV3-1/TRBV3-2
TGTGCCAGCAGCCCGGACGGCGAGGGTTCACCCCTCCACTTT
CASSPDGEGSPLHF
>NA|TRBJ1-6|NA|TRBV28
TGTGCCAGCAGTAGGCGGCAGGGTTCACCCCTCCACTTT
CASSRRQGSPLHF
>NA|TRBJ1-1|NA|TRBV2
TGTGCCAGAACAGGTCGGGAAGGGGGAATCGAAGCTTTCTTT
CARTGREGGIEAFF
>TRBD2|TRBJ2-3|NA|TRBV3-1/TRBV3-2
TGTGCCAGCAGCCGGACTAGCGGGGGGGCAGATACGCAGTATTTT
CASSRTSGGADTQYF
>TRBD1|TRBJ1-2|NA|TRBV6-5
TGTGCCAGCAACGACAGGGGATTCGGCTACACCTTC
CASNDRGFGYTF
>NA|TRBJ2-1|NA|TRBV5-8
TGTGCCAGCAGCTATATGGGCGGTGAGCAGTTCTTC
CASSYMGGEQFF
>NA|TRBJ2-3|few|TRBV18
TGTGCCAGCTCACTTCGGACCTCCCCAGATACGCAGTATTTT
CASSLRTSPDTQYF
>TRBD2|TRBJ2-7|few|TRBV18
TGTGCCAGCTCACTCCCGGCGGGGGGACTGGTCTACGAGCAGTACTTC
CASSLPAGGLVYEQYF
>NA|TRBJ2-3|NA|TRBV7-6
TGTGCCAGCAGCTTAGGGTTCGATACGCAGTATTTT
CASSLGFDTQYF
>NA|TRBJ2-5|NA|TRBV11-3
TGTGCCAGCAGCTTACAGGCCGAGGAGACCCAGTACTTC
CASSLQAEETQYF
>NA|TRBJ1-1|few|TRBV10-1
TGCGCCAGCAGCGCCGAAATGAACACTGAAGCTTTCTTT
CASSAEMNTEAFF
>NA|TRBJ2-3|NA|TRBV19
TGTGCCAGTAGTAGGAGCTCGCACCAAGATACGCAGTATTTT
CASSRSSHQDTQYF
>TRBD1|TRBJ1-2|NA|TRBV5-1
TGCGCCAGCAGCTTGGAGGGGACAGGAAATGTCGGCTACACCTTC
CASSLEGTGNVGYTF
>NA|TRBJ1-3|NA|TRBV30
TGTGCCTGGAGACACATAGACAGTAGAGGAAACACCATATATTTT
CAWRHIDSRGNTIYF
>NA|TRBJ2-3|NA|TRBV10-1
TGCGCCAGCAGTGAGTCGAAACGGGAAACGCAGTATTTT
CASSESKRETQYF
>NA|TRBJ2-7|NA|TRBV5-4
TGTGCCAGCAGCTTGGACAGGTCAGACTACGAGCAGTACTTC
CASSLDRSDYEQYF
>NA|TRBJ1-1|NA|TRBV27
TGTGCCAGCAGTCTACAGGAGAACACTGAAGCTTTCTTT
CASSLQENTEAFF
>NA|TRBJ1-1|NA|TRBV6-1
TGTGCCAGCAGTGAACAGGGCACTGAAGCTTTCTTT
CASSEQGTEAFF
>NA|TRBJ1-2|NA|TRBV5-1
TGCGCCAGCAGCTTGGGGGATTCGAACTATGGCTACACCTTC
CASSLGDSNYGYTF
>NA|TRBJ2-3|NA|TRBV5-4
TGTGCCAGCAGCTTGGTGGCGGGGGCTAGCACAGATACGCAGTATTTT
CASSLVAGASTDTQYF
>NA|TRBJ2-2|NA|TRBV19
TGTGCCAGTAGTCCACGTCAGTCCGCCGGGGAGCTGTTTTTT
CASSPRQSAGELFF
>NA|TRBJ2-7|NA|TRBV12-5
TGTGCTAGTGGTTTGAGGCGCGAGCAGTACTTC
CASGLRREQYF
>NA|TRBJ2-5|NA|TRBV10-2
TGCGCCAGCAGTGGTAGCGAGGACGTAGAGACCCAGTACTTC
CASSGSEDVETQYF
>TRBD2|TRBJ2-5|NA|TRBV2
TGTGCCAGCAGTGACAGGTTAACGACTAGCGGGATTCAAGAGACCCAGTACTTC
CASSDRLTTSGIQETQYF
>TRBD1|TRBJ1-4|NA|TRBV5-1
TGCGCCAGCAGCTTGGGAGAAGGGACAGGAAGCCCCCAGATTTTT
CASSLGEGTGSPQIF
>NA|TRBJ1-5|NA|TRBV19
TGTGCCAGTAGGAATCTTCGGGACAAAAATAGCAATCAGCCCCAGCATTTT
CASRNLRDKNSNQPQHF
>TRBD2|TRBJ2-3|NA|TRBV5-8
TGTGCCAGCAGCTGGGGACTAGCGGGTGCCACAGATACGCAGTATTTT
CASSWGLAGATDTQYF
>NA|TRBJ2-7|NA|TRBV7-6
TGTGCCAGCAGCTTAGCGCCTGGGGGGGGGCGGAGCGAGCAGTACTTC
CASSLAPGGGRSEQYF
>NA|TRBJ2-3|NA|TRBV6-5
TGTGCCAGCAGCCGGACAGCTAGCACAGATACGCAGTATTTT
CASSRTASTDTQYF
>NA|TRBJ1-2|NA|TRBV21-1
TGTGCCAGCAGCAAACGGGGGAGCAATGGCTACACCTTC
CASSKRGSNGYTF
>TRBD1|TRBJ1-4|once|TRBV18
TGTGCCAGCTCACCGCTTGGGACAGCCGATTATACAACTAATGAAAAACTGTTTTTT
CASSPLGTADYTTNEKLFF
>NA|TRBJ1-5|NA|TRBV29-1
TGCAGCGCCGTGGGGGGGGATGGAAATCAGCCCCAGCATTTT
CSAVGGDGNQPQHF
>NA|TRBJ2-2|few|TRBV9
TGTGCCAGCAGCGGTGCAGGGCTCACCGGGGAGCTGTTTTTT
CASSGAGLTGELFF
>NA|TRBJ1-1|NA|TRBV5-1
TGCGCCAGCATGATCGGGGGGAACACTGAAGCTTTCTTT
CASMIGGNTEAFF
>NA|TRBJ2-3|NA|TRBV21-1
TGTGCCAGCAGCAAAGCTGGCTACCTTAGCACAGATACGCAGTATTTT
CASSKAGYLSTDTQYF
>NA|TRBJ2-2|few|TRBV2
TGTGCCAGCAAATCGGCCTTTACCATACACACCGGGGAGCTGTTTTTT
CASKSAFTIHTGELFF
>NA|TRBJ2-7|few|TRBV7-2
TGTGCCAGCAGCTTATGGGCGGGCAGCTCCTACGAGCAGTACTTC
CASSLWAGSSYEQYF
>NA|TRBJ2-3|NA|TRBV19
TGTGCCAGTAGTGGTAGACATCAAGGGGATACGCAGTATTTT
CASSGRHQGDTQYF
>NA|TRBJ1-1|NA|TRBV5-1
TGCGCCAGCAGCTTGGGACAGGTGAACACTGAAGCTTTCTTT
CASSLGQVNTEAFF
>TRBD2|TRBJ2-3|NA|TRBV13
TGTGCCAGCAGCTCTAGCGGGGGGGCGCCGAATACGCAGTATTTT
CASSSSGGAPNTQYF
>TRBD2|TRBJ2-3|NA|TRBV7-3
TGTGCCAGCAGCAAATACAGCGGGGGCCAGGGAGATACGCAGTATTTT
CASSKYSGGQGDTQYF
>NA|TRBJ2-3|few|TRBV5-8
TGTGCCAGCAGCCTCCCGTCTCACCATACGCAGTATTTT
CASSLPSHHTQYF
>NA|TRBJ1-1|NA|TRBV18
TGTGCCAGCTCACCACTGAGACAGGCGAACACTGAAGCTTTCTTT
CASSPLRQANTEAFF
>TRBD1|TRBJ1-2|NA|TRBV7-3
TGTGCCAGCAGCTTAGGACAGGGCTATGGCTACACCTTC
CASSLGQGYGYTF
>NA|TRBJ1-1|NA|TRBV11-3
TGTGCCAGCAGCCGATGGGGCACGAACACTGAAGCTTTCTTT
CASSRWGTNTEAFF
>NA|TRBJ2-3|NA|TRBV3-1/TRBV3-2
TGTGCCAGCAGCCTGATGGGGACTAGCACAGATACGCAGTATTTT
CASSLMGTSTDTQYF
>NA|TRBJ2-2|NA|TRBV4-1
TGCGCCAGCAGCCAAGAAACAGCTCTTAGCACCGGGGAGCTGTTTTTT
CASSQETALSTGELFF
>TRBD2|TRBJ2-7|NA|TRBV5-1
TGCGCCAGCAGCGGTGGGAGGGGAGTAAGTACCTACGAGCAGTACTTC
CASSGGRGVSTYEQYF
>NA|TRBJ2-2|few|TRBV7-9
TGTGCCAGCAGCTTAAGAGGGACCGCCGGGGAGCTGTTTTTT
CASSLRGTAGELFF
>NA|TRBJ1-2|NA|TRBV2
TGTGCCAGCAGCCTGCGATTGGAAGGTGGCTACACCTTC
CASSLRLEGGYTF